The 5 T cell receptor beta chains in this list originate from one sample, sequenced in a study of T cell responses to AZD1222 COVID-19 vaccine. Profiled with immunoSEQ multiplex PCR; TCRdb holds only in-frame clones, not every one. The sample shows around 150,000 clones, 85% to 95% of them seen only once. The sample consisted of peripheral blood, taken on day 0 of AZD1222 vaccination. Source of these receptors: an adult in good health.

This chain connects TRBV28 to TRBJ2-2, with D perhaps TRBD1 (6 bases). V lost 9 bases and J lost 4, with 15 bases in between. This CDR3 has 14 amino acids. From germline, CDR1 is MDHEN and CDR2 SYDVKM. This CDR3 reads CASHRDVSTGELFF. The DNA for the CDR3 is TGTGCCAGTCACAGGGACGTGAGCACCGGGGAGCTGTTTTTT.

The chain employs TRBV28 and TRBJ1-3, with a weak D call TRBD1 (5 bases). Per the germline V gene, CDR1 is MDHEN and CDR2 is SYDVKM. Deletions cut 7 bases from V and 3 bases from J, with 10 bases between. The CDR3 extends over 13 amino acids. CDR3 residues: CASIQGLGNTIYF. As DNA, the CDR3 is TGTGCCAGCATTCAGGGCCTTGGAAACACCATATATTTT.

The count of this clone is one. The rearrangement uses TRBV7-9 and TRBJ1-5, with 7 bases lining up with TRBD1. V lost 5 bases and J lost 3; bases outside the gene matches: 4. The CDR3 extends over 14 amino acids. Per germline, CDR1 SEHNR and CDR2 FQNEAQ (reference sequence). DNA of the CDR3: TGTGCCAGCAGCCGGGACAGAGACAATCAGCCCCAGCATTTT. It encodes CASSRDRDNQPQHF.

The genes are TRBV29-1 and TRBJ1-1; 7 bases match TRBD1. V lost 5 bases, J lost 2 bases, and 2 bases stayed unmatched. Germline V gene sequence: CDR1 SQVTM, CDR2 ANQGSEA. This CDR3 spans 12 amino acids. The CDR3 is CSVTGENTEAFF. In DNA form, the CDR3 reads TGCAGCGTTACAGGGGAAAACACTGAAGCTTTCTTT.

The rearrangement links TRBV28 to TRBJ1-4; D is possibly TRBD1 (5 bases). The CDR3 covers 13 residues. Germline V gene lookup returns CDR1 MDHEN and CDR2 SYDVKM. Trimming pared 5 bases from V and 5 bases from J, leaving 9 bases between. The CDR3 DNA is TGTGCCAGCAGTGTTCGGACAAATGAAAAACTGTTTTTT. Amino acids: CASSVRTNEKLFF.